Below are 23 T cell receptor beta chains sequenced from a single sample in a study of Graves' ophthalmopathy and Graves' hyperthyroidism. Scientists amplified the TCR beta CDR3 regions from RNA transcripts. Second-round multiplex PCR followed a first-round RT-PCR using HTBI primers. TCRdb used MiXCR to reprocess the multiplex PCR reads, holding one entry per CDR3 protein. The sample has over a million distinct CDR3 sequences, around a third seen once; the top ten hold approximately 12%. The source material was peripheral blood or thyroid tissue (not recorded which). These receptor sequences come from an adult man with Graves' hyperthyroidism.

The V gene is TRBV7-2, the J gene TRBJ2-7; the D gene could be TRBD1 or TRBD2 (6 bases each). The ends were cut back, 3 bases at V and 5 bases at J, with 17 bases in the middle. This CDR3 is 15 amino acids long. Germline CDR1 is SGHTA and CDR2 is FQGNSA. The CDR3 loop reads CASSFAGGTSDEQYF. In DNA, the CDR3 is TGTGCCAGCAGCTTCGCCGGGGGCACATCAGACGAGCAGTACTTC.

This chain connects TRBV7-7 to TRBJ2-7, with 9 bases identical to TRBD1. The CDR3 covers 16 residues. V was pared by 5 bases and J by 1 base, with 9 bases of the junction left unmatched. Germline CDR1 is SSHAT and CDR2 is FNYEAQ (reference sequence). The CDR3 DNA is TGTGCCAGCAGCGGGACAGGGTCGACGTGGTCCTACGAGCAGTACTTC. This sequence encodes CASSGTGSTWSYEQYF.

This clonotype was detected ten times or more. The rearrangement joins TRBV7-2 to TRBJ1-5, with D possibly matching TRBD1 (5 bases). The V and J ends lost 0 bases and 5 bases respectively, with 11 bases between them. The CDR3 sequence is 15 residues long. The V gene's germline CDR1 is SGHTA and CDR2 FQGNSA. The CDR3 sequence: CASSLAPDSYQPQHF. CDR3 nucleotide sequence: TGTGCCAGCAGCTTAGCGCCAGACAGCTATCAGCCCCAGCATTTT.

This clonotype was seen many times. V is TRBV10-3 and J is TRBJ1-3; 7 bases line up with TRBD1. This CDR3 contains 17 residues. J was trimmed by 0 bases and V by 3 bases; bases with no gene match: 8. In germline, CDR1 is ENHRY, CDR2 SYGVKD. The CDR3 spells CAISETDRFYSGNTIYF. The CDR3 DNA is TGTGCCATCAGTGAAACGGACAGGTTCTACTCTGGAAACACCATATATTTT.

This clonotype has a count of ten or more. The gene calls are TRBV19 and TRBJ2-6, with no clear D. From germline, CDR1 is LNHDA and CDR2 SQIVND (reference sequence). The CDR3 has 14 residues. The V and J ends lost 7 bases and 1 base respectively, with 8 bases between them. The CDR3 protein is CASNIGSGANVLTF. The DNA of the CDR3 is TGTGCCAGTAACATTGGTTCTGGGGCCAACGTCCTGACTTTC.

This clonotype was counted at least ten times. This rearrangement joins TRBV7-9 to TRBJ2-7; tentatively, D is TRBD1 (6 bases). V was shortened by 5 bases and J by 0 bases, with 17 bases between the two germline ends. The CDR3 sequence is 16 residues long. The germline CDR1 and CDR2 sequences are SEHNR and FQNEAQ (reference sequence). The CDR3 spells CASSHYRDIGSYEQYF. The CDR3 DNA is TGTGCCAGCAGCCACTACCGGGACATTGGCTCCTACGAGCAGTACTTC.

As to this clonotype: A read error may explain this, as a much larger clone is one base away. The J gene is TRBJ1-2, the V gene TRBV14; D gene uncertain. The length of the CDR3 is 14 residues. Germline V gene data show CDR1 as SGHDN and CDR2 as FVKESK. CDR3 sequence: CASRQGKGGYGYTF. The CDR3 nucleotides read TGTGCCAGCAGACAAGGGAAGGGAGGGTATGGCTACACCTTC.

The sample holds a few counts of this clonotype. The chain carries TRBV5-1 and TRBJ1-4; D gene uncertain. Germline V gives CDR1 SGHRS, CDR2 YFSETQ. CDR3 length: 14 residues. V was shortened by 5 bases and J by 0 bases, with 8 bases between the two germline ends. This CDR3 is CASRMNPTNEKLFF. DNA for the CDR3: TGCGCCAGCAGGATGAACCCAACTAATGAAAAACTGTTTTTT.

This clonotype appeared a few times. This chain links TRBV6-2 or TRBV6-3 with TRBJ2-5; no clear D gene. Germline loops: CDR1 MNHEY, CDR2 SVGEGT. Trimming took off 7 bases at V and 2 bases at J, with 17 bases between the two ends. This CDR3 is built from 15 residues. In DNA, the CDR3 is TGTGCCAGCACGGGCGCGATCCAGTCGCAAGAGACCCAGTACTTC. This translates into CASTGAIQSQETQYF.

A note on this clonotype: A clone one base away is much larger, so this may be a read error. CDR3 sequence (DNA): TGCAGTACTAGGTGGACTAGCGGGCCTGGGGAGCAGTACTTC. It codes for CSTRWTSGPGEQYF. The chain links TRBV20-1 to TRBJ2-7; 11 bases are a match to TRBD2. Germline CDR1 DFQATT, CDR2 SNEGSKA (reference sequence). The CDR3 loop spans 14 amino acids.

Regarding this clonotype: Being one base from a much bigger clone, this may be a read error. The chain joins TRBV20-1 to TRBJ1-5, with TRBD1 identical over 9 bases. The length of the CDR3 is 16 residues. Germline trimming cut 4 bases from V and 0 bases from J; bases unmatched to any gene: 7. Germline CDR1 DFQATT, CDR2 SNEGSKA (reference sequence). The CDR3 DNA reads TGCAGTGCTATCGCGACAGGGGGTCTTAGCAATCAGCCCCAGCATTTT. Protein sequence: CSAIATGGLSNQPQHF.

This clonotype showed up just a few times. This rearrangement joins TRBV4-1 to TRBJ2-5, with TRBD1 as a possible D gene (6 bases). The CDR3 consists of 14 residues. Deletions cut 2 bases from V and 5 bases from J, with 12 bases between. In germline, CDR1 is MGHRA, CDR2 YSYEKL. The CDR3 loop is CASSQPRGSETQYF. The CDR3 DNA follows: TGCGCCAGCAGCCAACCCAGGGGTTCTGAGACCCAGTACTTC.

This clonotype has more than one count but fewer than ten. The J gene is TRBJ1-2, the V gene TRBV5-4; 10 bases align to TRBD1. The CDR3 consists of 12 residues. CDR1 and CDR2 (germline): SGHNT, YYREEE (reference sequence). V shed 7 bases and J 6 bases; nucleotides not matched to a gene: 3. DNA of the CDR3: TGTGCCAGCCGGACAGGGGGAAATGGCTACACCTTC. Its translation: CASRTGGNGYTF.

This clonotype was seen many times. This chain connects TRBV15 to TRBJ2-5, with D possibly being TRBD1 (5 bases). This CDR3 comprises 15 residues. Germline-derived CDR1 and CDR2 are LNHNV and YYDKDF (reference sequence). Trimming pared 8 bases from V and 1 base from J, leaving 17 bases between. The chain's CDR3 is CATSLGDLIQETQYF. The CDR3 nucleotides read TGTGCCACCTCGTTAGGGGATTTAATCCAAGAGACCCAGTACTTC.

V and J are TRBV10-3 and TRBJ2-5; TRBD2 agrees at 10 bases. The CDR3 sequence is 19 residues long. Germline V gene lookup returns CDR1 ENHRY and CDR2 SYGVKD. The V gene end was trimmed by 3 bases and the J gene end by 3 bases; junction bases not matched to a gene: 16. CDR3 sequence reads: CAISESTTTSGTAKETQYF. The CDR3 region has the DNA TGTGCCATCAGTGAATCCACCACTACTAGCGGGACAGCTAAAGAGACCCAGTACTTC.

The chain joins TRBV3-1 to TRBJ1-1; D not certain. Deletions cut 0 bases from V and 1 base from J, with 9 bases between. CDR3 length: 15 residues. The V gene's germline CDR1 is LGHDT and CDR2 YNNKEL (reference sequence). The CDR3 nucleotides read TGTGCCAGCAGCCAAGATGCCAAGGGGAACACTGAAGCTTTCTTT. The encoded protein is CASSQDAKGNTEAFF.

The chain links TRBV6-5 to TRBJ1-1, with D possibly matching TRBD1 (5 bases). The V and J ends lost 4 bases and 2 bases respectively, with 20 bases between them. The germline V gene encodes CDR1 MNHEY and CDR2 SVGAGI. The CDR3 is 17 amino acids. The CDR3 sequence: CASSFRQSTVSNTEAFF. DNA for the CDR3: TGTGCCAGCAGTTTTCGTCAATCGACAGTTTCCAACACTGAAGCTTTCTTT.

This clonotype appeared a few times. The CDR3: CASSPSIDRGNQPQHF. CDR3 bases: TGTGCCAGCAGCCCAAGTATTGACAGGGGCAATCAGCCCCAGCATTTT. The chain couples TRBV3-2 to TRBJ1-5; no check of the table's D call, TRBD1, against the DNA was made. TRBV3-2 has pseudogene status. CDR3 size: 16 residues.

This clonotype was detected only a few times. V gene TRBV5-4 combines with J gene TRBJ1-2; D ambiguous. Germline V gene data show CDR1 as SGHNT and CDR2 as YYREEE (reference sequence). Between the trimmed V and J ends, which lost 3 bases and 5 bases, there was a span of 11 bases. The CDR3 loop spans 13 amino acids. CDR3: CASSSSAAYGYTF. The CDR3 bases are TGTGCCAGCAGCTCTTCAGCAGCGTATGGCTACACCTTC.

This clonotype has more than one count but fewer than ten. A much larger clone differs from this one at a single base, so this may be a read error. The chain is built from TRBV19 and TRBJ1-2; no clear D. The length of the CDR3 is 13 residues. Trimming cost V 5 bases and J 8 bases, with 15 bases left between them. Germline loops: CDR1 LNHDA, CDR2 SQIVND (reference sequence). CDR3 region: CASSLPFMRGYTF. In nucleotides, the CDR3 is TGTGCCAGTAGTCTTCCGTTCATGCGAGGCTACACCTTC.

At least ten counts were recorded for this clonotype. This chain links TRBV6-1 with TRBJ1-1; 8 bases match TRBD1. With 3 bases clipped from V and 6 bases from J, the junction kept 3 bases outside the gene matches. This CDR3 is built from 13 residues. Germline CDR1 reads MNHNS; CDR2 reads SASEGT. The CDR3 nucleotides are TGTGCCAGCAGTGATCAGGGGGCGGCTGAAGCTTTCTTT. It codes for CASSDQGAAEAFF.

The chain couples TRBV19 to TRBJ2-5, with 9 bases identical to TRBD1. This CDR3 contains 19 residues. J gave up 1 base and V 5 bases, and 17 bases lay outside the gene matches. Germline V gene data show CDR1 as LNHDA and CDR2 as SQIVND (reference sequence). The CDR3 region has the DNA TGTGCCAGTAGTGCACGACCGCTGGGACAGGGCACCTTCCAAGAGACCCAGTACTTC. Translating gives CASSARPLGQGTFQETQYF. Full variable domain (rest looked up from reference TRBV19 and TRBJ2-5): DGGITQSPKYLFRKEGQNVTLSCEQNLNHDAMYWYRQDPGQGLRLIYYSQIVNDFQKGDIAEGYSVSREKKESFPLTVTSAQKNPTAFYLCASSARPLGQGTFQETQYFGPGTRLLVL.

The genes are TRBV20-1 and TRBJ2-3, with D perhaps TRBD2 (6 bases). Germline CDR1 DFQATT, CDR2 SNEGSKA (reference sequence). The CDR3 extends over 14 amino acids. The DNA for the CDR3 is TGCAGCGCCCTGCCTTCTAGCGGCACAGATACGCAGTATTTT. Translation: CSALPSSGTDTQYF.